This TCR beta chain was recorded in a study of cytomegalovirus exposure and HLA in healthy donors. Overall study results and limits: More clonal expansion characterized HLA-associated TCR beta chains than equally common others in a later analysis.

Trimming cost V 1 base and J 4 bases, with 26 bases left between them. Per germline, CDR1 LGHNA and CDR2 YSLEER. CDR3 length: 20 amino acids. The PCR had 60 Vbeta and 13 Jbeta primers. Produced via immunoSEQ multiplex PCR; TCRdb's table is partial and in-frame only. The sample yields some 190,000 clones, 82% seen once. With regard to this clone: The target antigen is unknown.

The chain joins TRBV4-3 to TRBJ2-1; D is unresolved. The clonotype was recovered from a man aged 35 to 55 in good health and CMV-seronegative. What was sequenced was PBMCs. The CDR3 DNA is TGCGCCAGCAGCCAAGTATCTTTGAGAGGCCCCCAAATTCGGTACAATGAGCAGTTCTTC. Its translation: CASSQVSLRGPQIRYNEQFF.